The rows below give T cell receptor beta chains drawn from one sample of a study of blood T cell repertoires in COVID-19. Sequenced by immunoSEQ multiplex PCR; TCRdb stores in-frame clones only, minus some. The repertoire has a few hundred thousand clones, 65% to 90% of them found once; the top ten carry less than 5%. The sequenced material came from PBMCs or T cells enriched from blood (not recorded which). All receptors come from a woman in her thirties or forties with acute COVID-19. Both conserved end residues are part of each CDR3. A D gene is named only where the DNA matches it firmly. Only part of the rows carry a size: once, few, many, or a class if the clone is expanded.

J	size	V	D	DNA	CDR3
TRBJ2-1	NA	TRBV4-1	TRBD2	TGCGCCAGCAGCCATGGACTAGCGGGTATTAGCTCCTACAATGAGCAGTTCTTC	CASSHGLAGISSYNEQFF
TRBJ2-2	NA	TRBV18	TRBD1	TGTGCCAGCTCACCACGCGGGACAGGGAAAGGCGGGGAGCTGTTTTTT	CASSPRGTGKGGELFF
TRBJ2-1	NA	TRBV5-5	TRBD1	TGTGCCAGCAGTAGACAGGGGCGCTTATATGAGCAGTTCTTC	CASSRQGRLYEQFF
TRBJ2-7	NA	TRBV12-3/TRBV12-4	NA	TGTGCCAGCAGTTTAGGGTCTAGCTCGCAGTACTTC	CASSLGSSSQYF
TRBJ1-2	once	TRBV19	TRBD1	TGTGCCAGTAGTCCCGGACAGGGGGTCATATATGGCTACACCTTC	CASSPGQGVIYGYTF
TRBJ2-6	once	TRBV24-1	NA	TGTGCCACCAGTGATTACCCAGGGGTGGGCTCTGGGGCCAACGTCCTGACTTTC	CATSDYPGVGSGANVLTF
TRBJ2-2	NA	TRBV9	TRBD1	TGTGCCAGCAGCGTAGCTGGGACAGGGGCCACCGGGGAGCTGTTTTTT	CASSVAGTGATGELFF
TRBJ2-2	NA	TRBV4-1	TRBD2	TGCGCCAGCAGCCAAGATCCGGGAGGGAGTAGGAACACCGGGGAGCTGTTTTTT	CASSQDPGGSRNTGELFF
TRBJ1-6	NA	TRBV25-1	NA	TGTGCCAGCAAAGGACAGCGAGGGGGTTCACCCCTCCACTTT	CASKGQRGGSPLHF
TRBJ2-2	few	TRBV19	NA	TGTGCCAGTAGTATAGATGCGTCTAAAACTCTCACCGGGGAGCTGTTTTTT	CASSIDASKTLTGELFF
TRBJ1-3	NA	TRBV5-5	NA	TGTGCCAGCTCCAGACAGGCTGGAAACACCATATATTTT	CASSRQAGNTIYF
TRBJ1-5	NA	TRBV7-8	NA	TGTGCCAGCAGCTTGGCAGATAGCAATCAGCCCCAGCATTTT	CASSLADSNQPQHF
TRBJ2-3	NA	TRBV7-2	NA	TGTGCCAGCAGCTTAGTCGGGGTCGGGAACCGGGGGGATACGCAGTATTTT	CASSLVGVGNRGDTQYF
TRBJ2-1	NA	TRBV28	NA	TGTGCCAGCAGTTTCCGGGAGCAGTTCTTC	CASSFREQFF
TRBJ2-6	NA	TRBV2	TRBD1	TGTGCCAGCAGGGCAGGGGGCCTTGGGGCCAACGTCCTGACTTTC	CASRAGGLGANVLTF
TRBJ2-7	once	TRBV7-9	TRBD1	TGTGCCAGCAGCATCGGGACAGCCCCCCTTCTGATCTTC	CASSIGTAPLLIF
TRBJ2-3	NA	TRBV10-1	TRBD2	TGCGCCAGCAGTGAGGGTTCTCTAGCGGCCACAGATACGCAGTATTTT	CASSEGSLAATDTQYF
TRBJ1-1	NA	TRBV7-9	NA	TGTGCCAGCAGCGTCTCAGGGGCGCTTCCCTACACTGAAGCTTTCTTT	CASSVSGALPYTEAFF
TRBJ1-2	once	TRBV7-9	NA	TGTGCCAGCAGCTTAGAAGCAGGGGCCTATGGCTACACCTTC	CASSLEAGAYGYTF
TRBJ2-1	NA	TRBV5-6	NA	TGTGCCAGCAGCTTGGTGGGCGGGACCTCCAACAATGAGCAGTTCTTC	CASSLVGGTSNNEQFF
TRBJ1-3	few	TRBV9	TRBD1	TGTGCCAGCAGCGTAGGGTATGACAGGGCAGCTGGAAACACCATATATTTT	CASSVGYDRAAGNTIYF
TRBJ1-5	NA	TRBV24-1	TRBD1	TGTGCCACCAGTGACTCCCGGACAGGACGTATTTCCGCCCAGCATTTT	CATSDSRTGRISAQHF
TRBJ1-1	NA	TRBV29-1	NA	TGCAGCGCCGTCACCTCGGGGGTAGGGACTGAAGCTTTCTTT	CSAVTSGVGTEAFF